This T cell receptor (beta chain) comes out of a study of metastatic and nonmetastatic thyroid tumors. Study background: The comparison covered peripheral blood and tumor or nodule tissue in malignant and benign thyroid patients. General observations from the study: The reported finding was significantly higher TCR beta diversity in malignant thyroid tumors relative to benign nodules, in blood and tumor.

All patients were treatment-naive before thyroid surgery. Methods used by the authors: The study built a papillary thyroid cancer distant-metastasis classifier from CDR3 differences across clinicopathological groups. TCRdb reassembled clones from the PCR reads with MiXCR. TCRdb's processing, not the authors', yielded these V and J calls. The sample yields 20,000 or so clones, 30% to 40% seen once. This clone has more than one count but fewer than ten. Antigen unknown. The CDR3 consists of 13 residues. V lost 5 bases, J lost 3 bases, and 14 bases lay in between. Germline assignment: CDR1 GTSNPN and CDR2 SVGIG (reference sequence).

This rearrangement joins TRBV30 to TRBJ2-7; a possible D gene is TRBD1 (6 bases). The clonotype comes from a male donor with papillary thyroid cancer or a benign thyroid nodule (not recorded which). Some clones in this sample may be carry-over from other donors' samples. Material: blood. CDR3 protein: CAWLNRASYEQYF. CDR3 DNA: TGTGCCTGGCTAAACAGGGCGAGCTACGAGCAGTACTTC.